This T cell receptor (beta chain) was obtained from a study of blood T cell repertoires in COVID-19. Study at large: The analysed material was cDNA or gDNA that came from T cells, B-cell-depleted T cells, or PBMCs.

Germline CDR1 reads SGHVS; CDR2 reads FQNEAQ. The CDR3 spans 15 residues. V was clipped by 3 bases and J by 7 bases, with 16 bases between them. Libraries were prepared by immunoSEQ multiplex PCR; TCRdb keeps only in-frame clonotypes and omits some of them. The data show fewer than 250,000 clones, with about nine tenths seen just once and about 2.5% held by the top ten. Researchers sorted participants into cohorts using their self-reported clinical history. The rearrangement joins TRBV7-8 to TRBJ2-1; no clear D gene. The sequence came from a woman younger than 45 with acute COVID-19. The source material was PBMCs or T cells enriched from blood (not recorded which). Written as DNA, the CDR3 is TGTGCCAGCAGCTTCTCAAGACAAACCTCGAATGAGCAGTTCTTC. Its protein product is CASSFSRQTSNEQFF. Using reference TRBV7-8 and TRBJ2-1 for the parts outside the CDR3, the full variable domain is GAGVSQSPRYKVAKRGQDVALRCDPISGHVSLFWYQQALGQGPEFLTYFQNEAQLDKSGLPSDRFFAERPEGSVSTLKIQRTQQEDSAVYLCASSFSRQTSNEQFFGPGTRLTVL.